The 24 T cell receptor beta chains below come from one sample, sequenced in a study of OX40 agonist ivuxolimab in advanced cancers. TCRdb's table, derived via immunoSEQ multiplex PCR, lists solely in-frame clones and lacks some. The repertoire holds around 69,000 clones, with approximately 86% as singletons. Material: CD4+ or CD8+ T cells sorted from blood, obtained in a trial of the OX40 agonist ivuxolimab. The receptors shown here come from an adult with an advanced solid tumor such as melanoma, head and neck, liver or kidney cancer.

CDR3 DNA sequence: TGTGCCAGCAGCTTTTACAGGGGTGGGTCCTACGAGCAGTACTTC. Translation: CASSFYRGGSYEQYF. V and J are TRBV7-9 and TRBJ2-7, with 7 bases identical to TRBD1. The CDR3 extends over 15 amino acids. After removal of 3 bases from V and 1 base from J, the junction contained 6 bases not matched to a gene. CDR1 SEHNR and CDR2 FQNEAQ come from the germline V gene (reference sequence).

J is TRBJ1-1 and V is TRBV6-5; D is ambiguous. From germline, CDR1 is MNHEY and CDR2 SVGAGI. This CDR3 has 13 amino acids. V lost 8 bases, J lost 2 bases, and 12 bases lay in between. The CDR3 spells CASSRTSNTEAFF. CDR3 in DNA: TGTGCCAGCTCCCGGACGTCTAACACTGAAGCTTTCTTT.

CDR3 nucleotide sequence: TGTGCCAGCTCACCTGGGACAGGGAGCAATCAGCCCCAGCATTTT. This sequence encodes CASSPGTGSNQPQHF. This sequence joins TRBV18 and TRBJ1-5, with 9 bases identical to TRBD1. The CDR3 sequence is 15 residues long. Germline V gene data show CDR1 as KGHSH and CDR2 as LQKENI. The ends lost 3 bases at V and 1 base at J; junction bases unmatched: 1.

The rearrangement links TRBV7-2 to TRBJ1-5, with TRBD1 identical over 8 bases. With V trimmed by 6 bases and J by 5 bases, 9 bases remained unmatched. Germline V gives CDR1 SGHTA, CDR2 FQGNSA. The CDR3 is made up of 15 amino acids. The CDR3 DNA reads as TGTGCCAGCAGATCGGGGGGGACAGGAGATCAGCCCCAGCATTTT. It encodes CASRSGGTGDQPQHF.

The rearrangement uses TRBV7-8 and TRBJ1-2, with 7 nucleotides matching TRBD1. With V trimmed by 5 bases and J by 4 bases, 13 bases remained unmatched. The CDR3 spans 16 residues. CDR1 is SGHVS, CDR2 FQNEAQ, per germline. Here the CDR3 DNA reads TGTGCCAGCAGCCCGAAAACAGGGGCGCGGGGCTATGGCTACACCTTC. This translates into CASSPKTGARGYGYTF.

The gene calls are TRBV6-6 and TRBJ2-7; no firm D call. CDR1 and CDR2 (germline): MNHNY, SVGAGI (reference sequence). The ends were cut back, 7 bases at V and 7 bases at J, with 17 bases in the middle. CDR3 length: 13 residues. The CDR3 DNA reads TGTGCCAGCACCCCGAGAACGGACGGGGAGCAGTACTTC. Translating it yields CASTPRTDGEQYF.

V gene TRBV10-3 combines with J gene TRBJ2-2; TRBD1 matches 9 bases. Germline trimming cut 8 bases from V and 2 bases from J; bases unmatched to any gene: 9. The CDR3 is made up of 16 amino acids. CDR1 is ENHRY and CDR2 is SYGVKD in the germline V gene. The CDR3 sequence is CAIGEPGQGNTGELFF. CDR3 bases: TGTGCCATCGGCGAGCCGGGACAGGGAAACACCGGGGAGCTGTTTTTT.

The chain uses TRBV7-9 and TRBJ2-2; TRBD2 matches 7 bases. This CDR3 comprises 15 residues. V gave up 5 bases and J gave up 1 base; unmatched junction bases: 4. Germline V lookup: CDR1 SEHNR, CDR2 FQNEAQ (reference sequence). In DNA, the CDR3 is TGTGCCAGCAGCCGACCTAGCGGGAACACCGGGGAGCTGTTTTTT. It codes for CASSRPSGNTGELFF.

V usage is TRBV6-1 and J usage is TRBJ1-2, with 7 bases matching TRBD1. V shed 6 bases and J 4 bases; nucleotides not matched to a gene: 8. CDR3 length: 14 amino acids. Germline CDR1 is MNHNS and CDR2 is SASEGT. The CDR3 coding sequence is TGTGCCAGCAGGGAAACAGGGGCAGGCTATGGCTACACCTTC. As protein: CASRETGAGYGYTF.

This sequence joins TRBV6-6 and TRBJ1-5; no firm D call. Trimming stripped 6 bases from V and 9 bases from J, with 15 bases between. The CDR3 totals 13 residues. Germline lookup yields CDR1 MNHNY and CDR2 SVGAGI (reference sequence). This chain's CDR3 is CASRTDGEGPQHF. CDR3 bases: TGTGCCAGCAGAACGGACGGGGAAGGGCCCCAGCATTTT.

The chain recombines TRBV19 with TRBJ1-6, with a weak D call TRBD1 (6 bases). Germline values: CDR1 LNHDA, CDR2 SQIVND (reference sequence). V gave up 10 bases and J gave up 5 bases, with 15 bases separating them. CDR3 size: 14 residues. DNA of the CDR3: TGTGCCACTAAGGGGGGCGAAAATAATTCACCCCTCCACTTT. It translates to CATKGGENNSPLHF.

The chain employs TRBV2 and TRBJ1-4, with 8 nucleotides matching TRBD1. The germline gives CDR1 SNHLY, CDR2 FYNNEI. The ends lost 8 bases at V and 8 bases at J; junction bases unmatched: 7. This CDR3 spans 13 amino acids. This CDR3 is CASGAGGREKLFF. The DNA for the CDR3 is TGTGCCAGCGGGGCAGGGGGCCGAGAAAAACTGTTTTTT.

This clone was seen just once. This CDR3 reads CASSSGTGKAYEQYF. CDR3 sequence (DNA): TGTGCCAGCAGCTCCGGGACAGGGAAGGCCTACGAGCAGTACTTC. The V call is TRBV7-9, the J call TRBJ2-7; 9 bases are a match to TRBD1. The CDR3 runs 15 residues. Germline V gives CDR1 SEHNR, CDR2 FQNEAQ (reference sequence). The trim removed 4 bases at V and 2 bases at J, leaving 6 bases unmatched.

This clone was seen a single time. The rearrangement uses TRBV15 and TRBJ1-5, with 8 bases aligning to TRBD1. The CDR3 extends over 16 amino acids. Germline assignment: CDR1 LNHNV and CDR2 YYDKDF (reference sequence). Unmatched junction bases numbered 3, after V lost 0 bases and J lost 2 bases. CDR3 amino acids: CATSREDRVGNQPQHF. The DNA for the CDR3 is TGTGCCACCAGCAGAGAGGACAGGGTCGGCAATCAGCCCCAGCATTTT.

J is TRBJ2-1 and V is TRBV9; 7 bases match TRBD2. With V trimmed by 5 bases and J by 5 bases, 10 bases remained unmatched. In germline, CDR1 is SGDLS, CDR2 YYNGEE. CDR3 length equals 15 residues. This CDR3 is CASSQTSSTHNEQFF. CDR3 bases: TGTGCCAGCAGTCAGACTAGCTCGACGCACAATGAGCAGTTCTTC. Combining the CDR3 with reference TRBV9 and TRBJ2-1 gives the whole variable domain DSGVTQTPKHLITATGQRVTLRCSPRSGDLSVYWYQQSLDQGLQFLIQYYNGEERAKGNILERFSAQQFPDLHSELNLSSLELGDSALYFCASSQTSSTHNEQFFGPGTRLTVL.

V is TRBV7-8 and J is TRBJ1-2; possible D gene TRBD1, 5 bases. Per the germline V gene, CDR1 is SGHVS and CDR2 is FQNEAQ. The CDR3 totals 18 residues. Trimming shortened V by 5 bases and J by 7 bases, and 29 bases separated the two germline ends. This CDR3 reads CASSRTGAQNSLGSGYTF. The CDR3 DNA reads as TGTGCCAGCAGCCGAACAGGCGCCCAGAACTCCCTGGGGAGTGGCTACACCTTC.

The chain has TRBV2 and TRBJ1-2; D gene ambiguous. This CDR3 is 14 amino acids long. Germline CDR1 SNHLY, CDR2 FYNNEI. Trimming took 0 bases from V and 0 from J, leaving 5 bases between them. For the CDR3, the DNA is TGTGCCAGCAGTGAAGCCCCCGCTAACTATGGCTACACCTTC. It yields the protein CASSEAPANYGYTF.

This clone was picked up one time. This sequence joins TRBV28 and TRBJ1-1, with D possibly being TRBD1 (6 bases). The CDR3 runs to 12 residues. V shed 8 bases and J shed 7 bases, with 14 bases lying between them. Germline CDR1 is MDHEN and CDR2 is SYDVKM. CDR3 bases: TGTGCCAGCTTCAGGGGCCGGAGTGAAGCTTTCTTT. The encoded protein is CASFRGRSEAFF.

The chain joins TRBV11-2 to TRBJ2-5; D is ambiguous. Germline V CDR1 and CDR2: SGHAT, FQNNGV. Trimming left V 1 base short and J 2 bases short, with 11 bases between. This CDR3 spans 15 amino acids. This CDR3 reads CASSLVRTRQETQYF. The CDR3 region has the DNA TGTGCCAGCAGCTTAGTCCGGACCAGACAAGAGACCCAGTACTTC.

The CDR3 DNA is TGTGCCAGCAGCCCACCGGGACAGACCCGTGGGGATACGCAGTATTTT. The encoded protein is CASSPPGQTRGDTQYF. J is TRBJ2-3 and V is TRBV7-9, with 7 bases matching TRBD1. The germline gives CDR1 SEHNR, CDR2 FQNEAQ (reference sequence). After removal of 5 bases from V and 6 bases from J, the junction contained 14 bases not matched to a gene. The CDR3 is made up of 16 amino acids.

The table lists this clone with a few counts. The V and J genes are TRBV6-4 and TRBJ1-2; D gene uncertain. This CDR3 has 16 amino acids. The ends were cut back, 4 bases at V and 0 bases at J, with 15 bases in the middle. Germline loops: CDR1 MRHNA, CDR2 SNTAGT. The CDR3 nucleotides read TGTGCCAGCAGTGGATGGCTCCGGTCAACTAACTATGGCTACACCTTC. Translated: CASSGWLRSTNYGYTF.

The chain uses TRBV28 and TRBJ1-6; D gene uncertain. This CDR3 has 13 residues. The V end lost 7 bases, the J end lost 3 bases, and 7 bases lay between the germline ends. CDR1 and CDR2 from the germline V gene are MDHEN and SYDVKM. CDR3 bases: TGTGCCAGCAAGGAGGGCTATAATTCACCCCTCCACTTT. Amino acid sequence: CASKEGYNSPLHF.

The V call is TRBV6-5, the J call TRBJ2-1; 14 bases align to TRBD2. V gave up 6 bases and J gave up 8 bases; unmatched junction bases: 6. This CDR3 has 15 residues. Germline CDR1 MNHEY, CDR2 SVGAGI. CDR3 coding DNA: TGTGCCAGCAGAACCGGGACTAGCGGGGGTCATGAGCAGTTCTTC. Translated, it gives CASRTGTSGGHEQFF.

CDR3 loop: CASSIRQGSMNTEAFF. DNA of the CDR3: TGTGCCAGTAGTATTCGACAGGGGTCCATGAACACTGAAGCTTTCTTT. This rearrangement joins TRBV19 to TRBJ1-1; 8 bases are shared with TRBD1. This CDR3 has 16 amino acids. Germline V gives CDR1 LNHDA, CDR2 SQIVND (reference sequence). Losses at the gene ends were 3 bases for V and 0 bases for J; bases not matched to a gene: 6. Using reference TRBV19 and TRBJ1-1 for the parts outside the CDR3, the full variable domain is DGGITQSPKYLFRKEGQNVTLSCEQNLNHDAMYWYRQDPGQGLRLIYYSQIVNDFQKGDIAEGYSVSREKKESFPLTVTSAQKNPTAFYLCASSIRQGSMNTEAFFGQGTRLTVV.